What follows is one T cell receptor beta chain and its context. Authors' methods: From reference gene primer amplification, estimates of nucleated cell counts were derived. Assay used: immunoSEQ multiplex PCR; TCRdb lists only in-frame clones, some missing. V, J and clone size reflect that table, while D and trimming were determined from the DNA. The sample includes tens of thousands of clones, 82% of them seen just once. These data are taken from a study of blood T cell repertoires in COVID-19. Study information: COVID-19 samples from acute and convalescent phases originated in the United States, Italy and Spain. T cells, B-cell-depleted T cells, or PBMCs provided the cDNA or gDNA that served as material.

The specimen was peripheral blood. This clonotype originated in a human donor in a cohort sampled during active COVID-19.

The CDR3 region is CASLTRGSYEQYF. The CDR3 DNA reads as TGTGCCAGCCTGACGAGGGGGTCCTACGAGCAGTACTTC. The V and J genes are TRBV12-3 or TRBV12-4 and TRBJ2-7; the D gene is possibly TRBD1 (6 bases). CDR3 size: 13 residues. V was pared by 8 bases and J by 1 base, with 12 bases between.